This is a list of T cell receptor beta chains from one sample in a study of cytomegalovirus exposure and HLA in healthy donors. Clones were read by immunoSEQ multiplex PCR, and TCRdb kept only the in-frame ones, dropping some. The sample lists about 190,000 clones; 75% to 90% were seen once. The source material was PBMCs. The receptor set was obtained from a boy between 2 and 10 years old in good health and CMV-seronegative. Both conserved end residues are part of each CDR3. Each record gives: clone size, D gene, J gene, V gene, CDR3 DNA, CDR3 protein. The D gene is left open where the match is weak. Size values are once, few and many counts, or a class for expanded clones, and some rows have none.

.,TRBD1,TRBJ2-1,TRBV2,TGTGCCAGCAGACCGGGACAGGGGGCTGATGAGCAGTTCTTC,CASRPGQGADEQFF
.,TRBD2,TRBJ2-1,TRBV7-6,TGTGCCAGCAGCTTAGCTAGCGGGGGGGCCTATGAGCAGTTCTTC,CASSLASGGAYEQFF
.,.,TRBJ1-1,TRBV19,TGTGCCAGTACTCCCTGGGGCATGAACACTGAAGCTTTCTTT,CASTPWGMNTEAFF
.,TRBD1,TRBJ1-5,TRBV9,TGTGCCAGCAGCGCAGGGGGCTATCATCAGCCCCAGCATTTT,CASSAGGYHQPQHF
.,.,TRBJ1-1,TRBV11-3,TGTGCCAGCAGATATAGTTTCTATCGGGCTTTCTTT,CASRYSFYRAFF
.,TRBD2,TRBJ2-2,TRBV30,TGTGCCTGGGAGCGGGGGGGCCCCCCCGGGGAGCTGTTTTTT,CAWERGGPPGELFF
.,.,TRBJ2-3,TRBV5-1,TGCGCCAGCAGCTTTGCAATGACAGGTAGCACAGATACGCAGTATTTT,CASSFAMTGSTDTQYF
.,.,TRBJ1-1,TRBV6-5,TGTGCCAGCAGTCTAGGCGAAGTGAACACTGAAGCTTTCTTT,CASSLGEVNTEAFF
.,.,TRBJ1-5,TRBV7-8,TGTGCCAGCAGCTTGTATAGCACCACTCTCGGCAATCAGCCCCAGCATTTT,CASSLYSTTLGNQPQHF
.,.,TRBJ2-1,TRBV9,TGTGCCAGCAGCCGACTAGCCTACAATGAGCAGTTCTTC,CASSRLAYNEQFF
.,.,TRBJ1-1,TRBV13,TGTGCCAGCAGCTCCGACTACCCGCGTAACACTGAAGCTTTCTTT,CASSSDYPRNTEAFF
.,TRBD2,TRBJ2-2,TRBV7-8,TGTGCCAGCAGCTTAGGTAGCGGGAATACCGGGGAGCTGTTTTTT,CASSLGSGNTGELFF
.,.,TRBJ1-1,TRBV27,TGTGCCAGCAGTTTCTTGGACAGACTGAACACTGAAGCTTTCTTT,CASSFLDRLNTEAFF
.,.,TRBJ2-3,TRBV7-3,TGTGCCAGCAGCTTAATAGCGCATAGCACAGATACGCAGTATTTT,CASSLIAHSTDTQYF
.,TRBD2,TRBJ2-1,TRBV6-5,TGTGCCAGCAGTTACGGGGGACTAGCGGGGAACAATGAGCAGTTCTTC,CASSYGGLAGNNEQFF
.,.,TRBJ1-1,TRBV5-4,TGTGCCAGCAGCTTGTACAGGGAGAACACTGAAGCTTTCTTT,CASSLYRENTEAFF
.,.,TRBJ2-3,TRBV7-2,TGTGCCAGCAGCTTAGGGCTAGTAAACCGGTTGGGCACAGATACGCAGTATTTT,CASSLGLVNRLGTDTQYF
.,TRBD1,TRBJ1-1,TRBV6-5,TGTGCCAGCAGTTACTCGGGACAGGCCACTGAAGCTTTCTTT,CASSYSGQATEAFF
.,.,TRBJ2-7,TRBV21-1,TGTGCCAGCAGCCACGGACAGGGGACTTACGAGCAGTACTTC,CASSHGQGTYEQYF
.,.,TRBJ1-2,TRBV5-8,TGTGCCAGCGGTTCACGCGATGGTGCGGGGCGCAGCTATGGCTACACCTTC,CASGSRDGAGRSYGYTF
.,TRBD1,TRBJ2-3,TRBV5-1,TGCGCCAGCAGCTTGGAGGGACAGGGAAGCACAGATACGCAGTATTTT,CASSLEGQGSTDTQYF
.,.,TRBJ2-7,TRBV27,TGTGCCAGCAGTCAAGGACTGGGCCCTCAAGAGCAGTACTTC,CASSQGLGPQEQYF
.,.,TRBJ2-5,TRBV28,TGTGCCAGGTTTTACAGGGTCCTCCATCGAGAGACCCAGTACTTC,CARFYRVLHRETQYF
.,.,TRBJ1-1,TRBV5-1,TGCGCCAGCAATGGAGGGGCTCACACTGAAGCTTTCTTT,CASNGGAHTEAFF
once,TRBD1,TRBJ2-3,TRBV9,TGTGCCAGCACCCTCCCGCGACAGGGGGCGAATACGCAGTATTTT,CASTLPRQGANTQYF
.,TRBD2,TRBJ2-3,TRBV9,TGTGCCAGCAGCGCACCTAGCGGGGGGGCTACAGATACGCAGTATTTT,CASSAPSGGATDTQYF
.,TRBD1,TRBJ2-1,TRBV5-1,TGCGCCAGCAGCCCCACGGGACAGGGGGCTAACAATGAGCAGTTCTTC,CASSPTGQGANNEQFF
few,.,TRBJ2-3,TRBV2,TGTGCCAGCCTAAGCCATATCCAATATACGCAGTATTTT,CASLSHIQYTQYF
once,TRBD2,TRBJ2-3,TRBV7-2,TGTGCCAGCAGCCTTAACCTAGCGGGGGCCCGCGGAGATACGCAGTATTTT,CASSLNLAGARGDTQYF
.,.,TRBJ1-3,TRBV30,TGTGCCTGGAGTCGTTCAGGGAACCCTGGAAACACCATATATTTT,CAWSRSGNPGNTIYF
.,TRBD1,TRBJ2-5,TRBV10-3,TGTGCCATCAGTGAACAGGCTACAGGGGGGACCCAGTACTTC,CAISEQATGGTQYF
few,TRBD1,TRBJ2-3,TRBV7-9,TGTGCCAGCAGCTCGGAATGGGACAGCGGCCTCTTT,CASSSEWDSGLF
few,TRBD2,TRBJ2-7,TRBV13,TGTGCCAGCAGCTCTTTCATAGCGGGACAACCCTACGAGCAGTACTTC,CASSSFIAGQPYEQYF
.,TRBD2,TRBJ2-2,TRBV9,TGTGCCAGCAGGCTTTCCGGGACTAGTAACGGGGAGCTGTTTTTT,CASRLSGTSNGELFF
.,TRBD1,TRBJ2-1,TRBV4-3,TGCGCCAGCAGCCAAGATTCCGGGACAGGGTCCTACAATGAGCAGTTCTTC,CASSQDSGTGSYNEQFF
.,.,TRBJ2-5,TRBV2,TGTGCCAGCGGGCTGTGGAGGGGTAAGACCCAGTACTTC,CASGLWRGKTQYF
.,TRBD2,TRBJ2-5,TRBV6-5,TGTGCCAGCAGTTACTCAGGACGGGCGGGGGAAGAGACCCAGTACTTC,CASSYSGRAGEETQYF
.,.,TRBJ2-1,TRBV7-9,TGTGCCAGCAGCTTTGAGTCCTACAATGAGCAGTTCTTC,CASSFESYNEQFF
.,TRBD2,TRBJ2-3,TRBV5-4,TGTGCCAGCAGCCCTGGGACTAGCGGTCCCACAGATACGCAGTATTTT,CASSPGTSGPTDTQYF
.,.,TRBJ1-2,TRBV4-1,TGCGCCAGCAGCCTAAATCTGGGAGAACCTAGGGGCTACACCTTC,CASSLNLGEPRGYTF
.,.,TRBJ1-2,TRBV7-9,TGTGCCAGCAGCGCGTCCGGACTTCCGTCCTCGGGGGGCTACACCTTC,CASSASGLPSSGGYTF
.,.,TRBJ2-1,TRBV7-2,TGTGCCAGCAGCTTAGGGAAGCCTACGGGCTTCACCGAGGGCAATGAGCAGTTCTTC,CASSLGKPTGFTEGNEQFF
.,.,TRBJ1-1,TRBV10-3,TGTGCCATCAGTGAGCGACAGTCTGAAGCTTTCTTT,CAISERQSEAFF
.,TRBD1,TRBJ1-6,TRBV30,TGTGCCTGGAGGCTGACAGGGACTAATTCACCCCTCCACTTT,CAWRLTGTNSPLHF
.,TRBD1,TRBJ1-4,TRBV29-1,TGCAGCGTTGATCTAGGGGGCGAAAAACTGTTTTTT,CSVDLGGEKLFF
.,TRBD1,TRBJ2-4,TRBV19,TGTGCCAGTAGTGGAACAACAGGGGGCATTGCCAAAAACATTCAGTACTTC,CASSGTTGGIAKNIQYF
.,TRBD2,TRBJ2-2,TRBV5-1,TGCGCCAGCAGCTTGGGACTAGCGGGAGCCGGGGAGCTGTTTTTT,CASSLGLAGAGELFF
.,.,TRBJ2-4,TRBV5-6,TGTGCCAGCAGCGGCGACAGCCAAAACATTCAGTACTTC,CASSGDSQNIQYF
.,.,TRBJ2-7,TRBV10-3,TGTGCCATCAGCCCAGGCTACGAGCAGTACTTC,CAISPGYEQYF
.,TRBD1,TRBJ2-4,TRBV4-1,TGCGCCAGCAGCCAAGTGGGGACAGTGAGAGCCAAAAACATTCAGTACTTC,CASSQVGTVRAKNIQYF
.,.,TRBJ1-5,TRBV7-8,TGTGCCAGCAGCTTAACCCCCTGGTCTGGCCCTAGACAGGCAAGAGATCAGCCCCAGCATTTT,CASSLTPWSGPRQARDQPQHF
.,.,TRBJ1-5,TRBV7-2,TGTGCCAGCAGCTTAAGTTCCAGGGCGGATCAGCCCCAGCATTTT,CASSLSSRADQPQHF
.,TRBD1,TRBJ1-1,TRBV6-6,TGTGCCAGCAGCTACCCCCCGGACAGGGACACTGAAGCTTTCTTT,CASSYPPDRDTEAFF
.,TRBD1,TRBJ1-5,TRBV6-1,TGTGCCAGCAGACCGGGACAGAGGAGGCATCAGCCCCAGCATTTT,CASRPGQRRHQPQHF
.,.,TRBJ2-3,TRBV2,TGTGCCAGCAGTGATCAGGGTGTTCCCCGAGGGTATTTT,CASSDQGVPRGYF
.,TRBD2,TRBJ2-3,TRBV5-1,TGCGCCAGCAGCTCCTTAGCGGGAGGGTCGACAGATACGCAGTATTTT,CASSSLAGGSTDTQYF